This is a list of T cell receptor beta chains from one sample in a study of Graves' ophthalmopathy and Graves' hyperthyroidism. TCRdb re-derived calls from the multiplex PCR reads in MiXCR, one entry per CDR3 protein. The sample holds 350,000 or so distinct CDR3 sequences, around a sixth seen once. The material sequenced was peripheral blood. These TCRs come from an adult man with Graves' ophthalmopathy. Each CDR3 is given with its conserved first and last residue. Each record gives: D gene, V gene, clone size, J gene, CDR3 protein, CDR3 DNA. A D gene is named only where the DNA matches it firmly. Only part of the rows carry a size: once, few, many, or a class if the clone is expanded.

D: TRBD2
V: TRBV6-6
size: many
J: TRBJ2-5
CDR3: CASRLAGPIGETQYF
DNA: TGTGCCAGCAGACTAGCGGGGCCGATAGGGGAGACCCAGTACTTC

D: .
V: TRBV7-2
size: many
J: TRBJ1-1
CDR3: CASSWRGGGSVEAFF
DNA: TGTGCCAGCAGCTGGAGGGGGGGGGGTTCAGTCGAAGCTTTCTTT

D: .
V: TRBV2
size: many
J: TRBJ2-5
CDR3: CASSLLGRRETQYF
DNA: TGTGCCAGCAGTTTATTAGGGAGGCGAGAGACCCAGTACTTC

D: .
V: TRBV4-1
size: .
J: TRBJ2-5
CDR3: CASSQEETQETQYF
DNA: TGCGCCAGCAGCCAGGAAGAGACACAAGAGACCCAGTACTTC

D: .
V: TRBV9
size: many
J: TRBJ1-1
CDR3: CASSVEGQSGAFF
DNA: TGTGCCAGCAGCGTAGAGGGCCAGTCTGGAGCTTTCTTT

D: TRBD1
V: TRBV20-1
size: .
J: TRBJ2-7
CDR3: CSARFPGQASYEQYF
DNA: TGCAGTGCTAGGTTTCCGGGACAGGCTTCCTACGAGCAGTACTTC

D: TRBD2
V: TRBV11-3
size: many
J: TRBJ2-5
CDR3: CASSLRQRGSGRAGETQYF
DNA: TGTGCCAGCAGCTTACGGCAGCGAGGGAGCGGGAGGGCCGGTGAGACCCAGTACTTC

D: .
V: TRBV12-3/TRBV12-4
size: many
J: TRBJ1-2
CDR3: CASSLRRLPSGNYGYTF
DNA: TGTGCCAGCAGTTTACGGAGATTACCCTCCGGCAACTATGGCTACACCTTC

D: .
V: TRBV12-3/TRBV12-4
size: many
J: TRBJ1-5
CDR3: CASSFSRGDNQPQHF
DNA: TGTGCCAGCAGTTTTAGCAGGGGCGACAATCAGCCCCAGCATTTT

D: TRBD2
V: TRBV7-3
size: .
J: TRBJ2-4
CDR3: CASSLDGDSSGVGAKNIQYF
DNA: TGTGCCAGCAGCCTCGATGGGGATTCTAGCGGGGTAGGGGCGAAAAACATTCAGTACTTC

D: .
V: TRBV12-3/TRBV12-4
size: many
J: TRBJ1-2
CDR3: CASRATQDGYTF
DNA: TGTGCCAGCAGAGCGACACAGGATGGCTACACCTTC

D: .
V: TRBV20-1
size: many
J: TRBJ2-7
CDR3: CSARDMEGLGLYEQYF
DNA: TGCAGTGCTAGAGATATGGAAGGGTTGGGTTTGTACGAGCAGTACTTC

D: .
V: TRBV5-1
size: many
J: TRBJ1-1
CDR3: CASTLNVNTEAFF
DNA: TGCGCCAGCACCCTCAACGTGAACACTGAAGCTTTCTTT

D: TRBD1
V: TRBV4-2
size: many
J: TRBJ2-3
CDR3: CASSRTGTGLTDTQYF
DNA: TGTGCCAGCAGCCGTACCGGGACAGGGTTGACGGATACGCAGTATTTT

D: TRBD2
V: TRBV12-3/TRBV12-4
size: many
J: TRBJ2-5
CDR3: CASSGGLVLTQYF
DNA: TGTGCCAGCAGCGGGGGACTAGTATTGACCCAGTACTTC

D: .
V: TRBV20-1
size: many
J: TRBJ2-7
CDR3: CSAPRGGSSREQYF
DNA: TGCAGTGCCCCTCGGGGTGGGTCGTCCCGCGAGCAGTACTTC

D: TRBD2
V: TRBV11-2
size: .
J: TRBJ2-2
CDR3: CASSWTSGSNGELFF
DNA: TGTGCCAGCAGCTGGACTAGCGGGAGTAACGGGGAGCTGTTTTTT

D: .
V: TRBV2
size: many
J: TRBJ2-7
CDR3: CASSEYSNWAYEQYF
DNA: TGTGCCAGCAGTGAATATTCTAATTGGGCCTACGAGCAGTACTTC

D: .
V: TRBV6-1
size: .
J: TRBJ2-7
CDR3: CASSIQNEQYF
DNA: TGTGCCAGCAGTATCCAAAACGAGCAGTACTTC

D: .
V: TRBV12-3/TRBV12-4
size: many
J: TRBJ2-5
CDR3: CASSHPDSSETQYF
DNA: TGTGCCAGCAGCCATCCGGACAGCTCGGAGACCCAGTACTTC

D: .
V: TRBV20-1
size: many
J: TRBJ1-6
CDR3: CSARPTGISPLHF
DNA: TGCAGTGCTAGGCCCACAGGGATTTCACCCCTCCACTTT

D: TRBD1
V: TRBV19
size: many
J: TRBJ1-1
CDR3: CASSIVRLAGDSTEAFF
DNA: TGTGCCAGTAGTATAGTTAGGCTGGCGGGGGACAGCACTGAAGCTTTCTTT

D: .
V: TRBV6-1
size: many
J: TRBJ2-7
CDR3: CASSLRPSSYEQYF
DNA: TGTGCCAGCAGTCTCCGACCTAGCTCCTACGAGCAGTACTTC

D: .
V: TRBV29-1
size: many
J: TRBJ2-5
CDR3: CSVAAGTQETQYF
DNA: TGCAGCGTTGCGGCGGGGACCCAAGAGACCCAGTACTTC

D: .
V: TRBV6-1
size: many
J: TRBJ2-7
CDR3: CATRLVHEQYF
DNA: TGTGCCACGCGCCTGGTTCACGAGCAGTACTTC

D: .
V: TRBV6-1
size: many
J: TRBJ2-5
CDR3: CASSEALGPQETQYF
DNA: TGTGCCAGCAGTGAAGCCCTCGGGCCTCAAGAGACCCAGTACTTC

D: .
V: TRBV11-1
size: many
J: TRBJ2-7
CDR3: CASSPEASGTQYYEQYF
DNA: TGTGCCAGCAGCCCGGAAGCTTCCGGGACACAATACTACGAGCAGTACTTC

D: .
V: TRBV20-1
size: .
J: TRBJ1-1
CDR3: CSAFRDGRGTEAFF
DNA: TGCAGTGCTTTCCGGGACGGGAGGGGGACTGAAGCTTTCTTT

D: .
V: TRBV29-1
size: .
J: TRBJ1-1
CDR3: CSVTLSVNTEAFF
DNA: TGCAGCGTGACGTTATCGGTGAACACTGAAGCTTTCTTT

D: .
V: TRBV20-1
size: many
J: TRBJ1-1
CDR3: CSAGKNTEAFF
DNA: TGCAGTGCTGGAAAAAACACTGAAGCTTTCTTT

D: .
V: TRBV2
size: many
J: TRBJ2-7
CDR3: CASSESRTPAYEQYF
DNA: TGTGCCAGCAGTGAAAGTCGGACACCGGCCTACGAGCAGTACTTC

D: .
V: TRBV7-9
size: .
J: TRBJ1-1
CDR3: CASSPPGKETEAFF
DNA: TGTGCCAGCAGCCCCCCAGGAAAAGAAACTGAAGCTTTCTTT

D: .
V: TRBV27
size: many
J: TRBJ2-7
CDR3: CASSLGRQAYEQYF
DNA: TGTGCCAGCAGTTTGGGGAGACAGGCCTACGAGCAGTACTTC

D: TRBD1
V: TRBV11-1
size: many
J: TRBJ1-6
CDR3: CASSLGQGFNSPLHF
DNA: TGTGCCAGCAGCCTGGGACAGGGGTTTAATTCACCCCTCCACTTT

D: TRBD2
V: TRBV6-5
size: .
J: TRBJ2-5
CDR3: CASSYSSLAGVETQYF
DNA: TGTGCCAGCAGTTACTCGTCGCTAGCGGGAGTGGAGACCCAGTACTTC

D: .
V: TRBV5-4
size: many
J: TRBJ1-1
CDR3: CASSLNTDGNTEAFF
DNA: TGTGCCAGCAGCTTGAACACGGACGGGAACACTGAAGCTTTCTTT

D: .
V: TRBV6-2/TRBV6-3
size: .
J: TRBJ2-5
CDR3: CASALGETQYF
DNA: TGTGCCAGCGCTCTGGGGGAGACCCAGTACTTC

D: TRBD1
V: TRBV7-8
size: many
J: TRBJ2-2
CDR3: CASSSDRGGTGELFF
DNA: TGTGCCAGCAGCTCCGACAGGGGCGGAACCGGGGAGCTGTTTTTT

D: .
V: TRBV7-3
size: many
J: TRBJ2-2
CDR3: CASSLSGAYTGELFF
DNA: TGTGCCAGCAGCTTATCGGGGGCTTACACCGGGGAGCTGTTTTTT

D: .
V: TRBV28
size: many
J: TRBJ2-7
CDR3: CASSLTPLPPTAEQYF
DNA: TGTGCCAGCAGTTTAACCCCTCTTCCTCCTACGGCCGAGCAGTACTTC

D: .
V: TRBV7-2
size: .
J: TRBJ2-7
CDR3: CASSSRGQSTYEQYF
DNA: TGTGCCAGCAGCTCCCGCGGCCAATCCACCTACGAGCAGTACTTC

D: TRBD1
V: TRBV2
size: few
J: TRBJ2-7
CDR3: CASSAGTASHF
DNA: TGTGCCAGCAGTGCCGGGACAGCAAGCCACTTC